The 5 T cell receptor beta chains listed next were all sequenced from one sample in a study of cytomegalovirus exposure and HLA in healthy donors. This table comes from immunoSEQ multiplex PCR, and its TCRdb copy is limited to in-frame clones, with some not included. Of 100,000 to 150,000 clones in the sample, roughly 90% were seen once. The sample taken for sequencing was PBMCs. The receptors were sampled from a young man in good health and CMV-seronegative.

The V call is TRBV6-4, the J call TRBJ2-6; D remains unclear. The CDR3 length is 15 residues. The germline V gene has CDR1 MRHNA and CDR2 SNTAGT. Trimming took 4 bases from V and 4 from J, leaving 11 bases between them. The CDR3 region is CASSVEFTGANVLTF. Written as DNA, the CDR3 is TGTGCCAGCAGTGTAGAGTTTACCGGGGCCAACGTCCTGACTTTC.

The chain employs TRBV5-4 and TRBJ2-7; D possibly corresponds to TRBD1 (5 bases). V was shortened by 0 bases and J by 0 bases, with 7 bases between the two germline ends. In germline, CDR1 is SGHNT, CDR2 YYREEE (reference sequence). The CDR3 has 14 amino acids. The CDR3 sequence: CASSLVQGSYEQYF. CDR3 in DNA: TGTGCCAGCAGCTTGGTTCAGGGCTCCTACGAGCAGTACTTC.

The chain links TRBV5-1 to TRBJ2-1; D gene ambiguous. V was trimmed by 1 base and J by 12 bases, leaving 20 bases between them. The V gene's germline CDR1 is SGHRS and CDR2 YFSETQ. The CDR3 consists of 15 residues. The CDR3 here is CASSLSGLERSGQFF. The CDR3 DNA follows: TGCGCCAGCAGCTTGAGTGGTCTGGAGAGGAGTGGGCAGTTCTTC.

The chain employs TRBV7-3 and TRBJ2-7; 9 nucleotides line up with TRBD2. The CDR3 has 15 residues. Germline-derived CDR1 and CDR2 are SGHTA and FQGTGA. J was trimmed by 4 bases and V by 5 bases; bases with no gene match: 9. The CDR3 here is CASSPLGLAGYEQYF. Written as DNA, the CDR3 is TGTGCCAGCAGCCCCTTGGGGCTAGCGGGGTACGAGCAGTACTTC.

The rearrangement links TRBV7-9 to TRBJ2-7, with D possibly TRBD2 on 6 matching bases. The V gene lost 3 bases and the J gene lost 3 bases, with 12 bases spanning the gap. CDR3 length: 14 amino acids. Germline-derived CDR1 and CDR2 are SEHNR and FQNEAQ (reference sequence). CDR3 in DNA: TGTGCCAGCAGCTTGGAGGCGGGGAGCTACGAGCAGTACTTC. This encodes CASSLEAGSYEQYF.